Included here is one T cell receptor beta chain sequence, with context. The length of the CDR3 is 12 residues. Trimming removed 1 base at V and 7 bases at J, with 7 bases between. Per germline, CDR1 MGHRA and CDR2 YSYEKL. The data belong to a study of blood T cell repertoires in COVID-19. As for the study in general: Sources were T cells, B-cell-depleted T cells, or PBMCs; the material itself was cDNA or gDNA.

Those enrolled in Seattle joined during active infection and were followed longitudinally afterward. In the source study's methods: Scientists estimated how many nucleated cells there were by amplifying reference gene primers. TCRdb keeps only in-frame clones here, not all; method: immunoSEQ multiplex PCR. V and J calls and clone size are as listed in that table; D and trimming were resolved from the DNA. The data contain a few hundred thousand clones, 88% of them singletons. Material for sequencing was peripheral blood. The clonotype originates from a woman aged 25 to 45 with COVID-19, enrolled during active disease. The J gene is TRBJ1-1, the V gene TRBV4-1, with D uncertain. The DNA for the CDR3 is TGCGCCAGCAGCCAAGCTGGCTTTGAAGCTTTCTTT. Its translation: CASSQAGFEAFF.